The rows below give T cell receptor beta chains drawn from one sample of a study of T cells in Graves' hyperthyroidism and ophthalmopathy. A single record per CDR3 protein comes from TCRdb applying MiXCR to the multiplex PCR reads. The table shows hundreds of thousands of distinct CDR3 sequences, with 18% occurring only once. The source material was blood. The source of these receptors is a woman aged 50 to 60 with Graves' hyperthyroidism that later progressed to Graves' ophthalmopathy. Each CDR3 is given with its conserved first and last residue. Clone size is not always given. Where it is, it says once, few, many or a class for expanded clones.

>13|TRBV7-6|NA
CVSSPGTSYEQYF
>17|TRBV2|many
CASSALTSGGAYNEQFF
>11|TRBV12-3/TRBV12-4|many
CASRGFFEAFF
>13|TRBV11-1|many
CASSLGPDLQAFF
>14|TRBV24-1|many
CATSDAFDGETQYF
>13|TRBV12-3/TRBV12-4|many
CASTPRLGNEQFF
>14|TRBV10-2|NA
CASRSWDSKETQYF
>12|TRBV6-1|few
CASSEAGETQYF
>12|TRBV20-1|NA
CSARADGQGVTF
>15|TRBV12-3/TRBV12-4|few
CASSPLLGGIYGYTF
>15|TRBV5-4|NA
CASSPGQPKTSPLHF
>15|TRBV6-5|NA
CASSYNPTGGYGYTF
>17|TRBV10-3|few
CAISDPQGRRDNQPQHF
>16|TRBV3-1|many
CASSQDSGRPNEKLFF
>16|TRBV7-9|few
CASSYAGLSSGNTIYF
>18|TRBV7-9|NA
CASSLGPGQGAGANVLTF
>14|TRBV7-2|many
CASSSTSGGYEQYF
>14|TRBV5-1|many
CASSLTGGLAEAFF
>14|TRBV7-2|NA
CASSSGTSIETQYF
>12|TRBV7-9|NA
CAEGGYDGELFF
>15|TRBV7-9|NA
CASRGVRGPYNEQFF
>16|TRBV27|few
CASSEPGQGKSGELFF
>16|TRBV5-1|NA
CASSLVGQASNEKLFF
>17|TRBV28|few
CASSLGPAGAYQETQYF
>15|TRBV29-1|few
CSVRRTGAPSTKAFF
>13|TRBV10-3|many
CATQLGGGETQYF
>14|TRBV13|few
CASSQWGGGTEAFF
>15|TRBV5-4|once
CASSQGLHSTDTQYF
>16|TRBV4-1|few
CASSPADTVSNYGYTF
>22|TRBV6-5|few
CASSYLFYAVRGSDFGNQPQHF
>20|TRBV6-5|few
CASSSSPGLAGGPGRNEQFF
>13|TRBV12-3/TRBV12-4|many
CASSKDRVNTIYF
>15|TRBV20-1|few
CSARGGLADSYEQYF